Listed here is a single T cell receptor (beta chain). It lacks a known antigen. It has no much larger one-base neighbor in the sample; base qualities were not kept. Trimming at the junction amounts to 3 bases on V and 5 bases on J, and the germline ends lie 8 bases apart. The germline V gene encodes CDR1 SGDLS and CDR2 YYNGEE. The CDR3 spans 12 residues, from the cysteine through the phenylalanine. Here the CDR3 DNA is all that survives: 36 bases in frame from base 1. The immunoSEQ Assay, which uses bias-controlled multiplex PCR amplification of genomic DNA, was used to profile TCRbeta CDR3 regions. Per the source publication's procedure: The absolute abundance of each unique TCRbeta CDR3 region was quantified after sequences were collapsed and filtered. Differential abundance was tested with two models: a binomial (Fisher-equivalent) model and a beta-binomial model that adds time-dependent variance fitted from healthy donors. Clones with fewer than 5 combined templates were removed, and differential abundance was called for clones with a Benjamini-Hochberg FDR below 0.01. Using the form v = (b*log(k)+a)^2, the beta-binomial variance was modeled as a function of the total template count across the two samples. TCRdb mirrors the immuneACCESS table, restricted to in-frame sequences. Some clones are absent from its copies; in checked studies, under half trace to an unresolved V gene, and the reason for the others is unknown. V, J and clone size are those of that table, while D and trimming were read from the DNA. This sample lists approximately 83,000 clones; roughly 85% were detected once. The ten largest clones capture around 4% of the sample.

This sample stems from a study of identifying expanded T cells in peripheral blood (dated by TCRdb to the late 2010s). Notes on the research overall: Technical replicates were generated by sequencing separate aliquots of the same genomic DNA pool, and four replicates were compared pairwise. General findings and caveats noted by the study authors: Between technical replicates the binomial model flagged 1 to 1.5 differentially abundant clones, whereas over roughly 2 weeks the binomial model flagged about 15 and over roughly 4 weeks 19 to 20. It was expected by the authors that biological variance in healthy repertoires might increase further over much longer intervals, such as months to years. For all healthy donors, the variance in clone template counts between approximately two-week samples rose significantly as total template count increased. Across all healthy-donor time intervals, the beta-binomial model significantly lowered both the number of clones called differentially abundant and the false-positive rate.

During the collection period, no immune events, such as infections, were documented for the healthy donors. To calibrate time-dependent variance in a beta-binomial model of T-cell clone differential abundance, blood repertoires from healthy donors were used as a training cohort. There were around 10 healthy donors in the training cohort, of whom 3 were female and 7 were male. Donor ages ranged from about 29 to 65 years, with an average of around 45 years. Whole blood from each healthy donor was obtained from a commercial supplier and was collected at three time points two to three weeks apart. Genomic DNA was extracted from unsorted whole blood for immunosequencing.

The chain links TRBV9 with TRBJ1-2; there is no confident call for the D gene. The receptor was isolated from a person between 18 and 75 years old in good health. The sample taken for sequencing was blood. The nucleotide sequence is given as TGTGCCAGCAGCGCATCAGCTTATGGCTACACCTTC. It translates to CASSASAYGYTF.